Described below is a single T cell receptor beta chain sequence and its context. Antigen unknown. The V end lost 4 bases, the J end lost 3 bases, and 16 bases lay between the germline ends. The CDR3 runs 15 residues. Germline values: CDR1 SGHTS, CDR2 YDEGEE. A multiplex PCR was run with 60 Vbeta primers and 13 Jbeta primers. Some clones are missing from TCRdb's copy, which holds only in-frame ones; the method was immunoSEQ multiplex PCR. The sample holds around 200,000 clones; 82% are singletons and the top ten take about 6.1%. Donors likely had unrecorded immune exposures despite being nominally healthy when sampled. The sample originates from a study of cytomegalovirus exposure and HLA in healthy donors. Findings and limits, study-wide: Among the most significant clusters, several appeared linked to common viral pathogens in a later analysis. Evidence from a later analysis indicated that most CMV-associated TCR beta chains looked HLA-restricted. For most TCR beta V segments, an earlier analysis put the productive rate at about 87% or about 30% of the time.

This TCR derives from a middle-aged man in good health and CMV-seropositive. This sequence joins TRBV5-8 and TRBJ2-5, with D possibly being TRBD1 (6 bases). Specimen: PBMCs. This CDR3 reads CASSRLGHREETQYF. DNA for the CDR3: TGTGCCAGCAGCAGGCTGGGACACCGGGAAGAGACCCAGTACTTC.